Below, one T cell receptor beta chain is given with its context. The junction had 16 bases not matched to a gene; V was cut back by 6 bases and J by 6 bases. The CDR3 sequence is 17 residues long. Germline V CDR1 and CDR2: SGHRS, YFSETQ. Data came from immunoSEQ multiplex PCR; TCRdb stores just in-frame clones and leaves some out. The data show around 150,000 clones, with about 85% seen just once and about 3% held by the top ten. This sample is drawn from a study of blood T cell repertoires in COVID-19. The chain combines TRBV5-1 with TRBJ1-1; 11 nucleotides agree with TRBD1. The sample consisted of peripheral blood. The TCR comes from a human donor with acute or convalescent COVID-19. The donor label of this sample is uncertain. The CDR3 spells CASNPGQGVPVMAEAFF. CDR3 bases: TGCGCCAGCAATCCGGGACAGGGGGTTCCCGTTATGGCTGAAGCTTTCTTT.